The 6 T cell receptor beta chains presented below share a single source sample, sequenced in a study of T-cell reconstitution after alpha-beta-depleted transplantation in children. It was with unique molecular identifiers that the TCRbeta library was prepared. TCRdb ran MiXCR on the PCR reads and lists one entry per CDR3 protein. Seen here are about 870,000 distinct CDR3 sequences, about 15% observed once, and the top ten hold under 6%. The starting material was PBMCs, mostly from graft donor cells, obtained 360 days after TCRalphabeta/CD19-depleted stem cell transplant. The receptors stem from a male patient younger than 18 who had a stem cell transplant for acute lymphoblastic leukemia, so the T cells may come from the graft donor.

The CDR3 protein is CSARTSGVYNEQFF. The CDR3 region has the DNA TGCAGTGCTCGAACTAGCGGGGTCTACAATGAGCAGTTCTTC. The chain is built from TRBV20-1 and TRBJ2-1; 10 bases are shared with TRBD2. The CDR3 spans 14 residues. Germline loops: CDR1 DFQATT, CDR2 SNEGSKA (reference sequence). With V trimmed by 5 bases and J by 3 bases, 4 bases remained unmatched.

This clonotype was seen many times. The chain links TRBV28 to TRBJ2-5; TRBD2 matches at 14 bases. This CDR3 region has 16 residues. The germline V gene encodes CDR1 MDHEN and CDR2 SYDVKM. J lost 4 bases, V lost 6 bases, and 7 bases had no gene match. CDR3 protein: CASRPGTSGSLETQYF. The CDR3 nucleotides are TGTGCCAGCAGACCCGGGACTAGCGGGAGTTTAGAGACCCAGTACTTC.

This clonotype has more than one count but fewer than ten. Here the CDR3 reads CASRFNTGELFF. Here the CDR3 DNA reads TGTGCCAGCCGGTTTAACACCGGGGAGCTGTTTTTT. J is TRBJ2-2 and V is TRBV2; D gene uncertain. Trimming shortened V by 8 bases and J by 2 bases, and 6 bases separated the two germline ends. Germline values: CDR1 SNHLY, CDR2 FYNNEI. The CDR3 length is 12 residues. Looking up the rest from reference TRBV2 and TRBJ2-2 gives the full variable domain: EPEVTQTPSHQVTQMGQEVILRCVPISNHLYFYWYRQILGQKVEFLVSFYNNEISEKSEIFDDQFSVERPDGSNFTLKIRSTKLEDSAMYFCASRFNTGELFFGEGSRLTVL.

This clonotype was seen ten or more times. The CDR3 nucleotides are TGTGCCAGCGGGTGGACTAGCGGGATCGAGACCCAGTACTTC. Amino acids: CASGWTSGIETQYF. The genes are TRBV7-8 and TRBJ2-5, with 12 positions matching TRBD2. CDR1 and CDR2 (germline): SGHVS, FQNEAQ. With V trimmed by 8 bases and J by 5 bases, 6 bases remained unmatched. This CDR3 spans 14 amino acids.

This clonotype showed up many times. The rearrangement uses TRBV27 and TRBJ2-5, with D perhaps matching TRBD1 (6 bases). Trimming pared 1 base from V and 4 bases from J, leaving 10 bases between. The CDR3 spans 14 residues. Germline-derived CDR1 and CDR2 are MNHEY and SMNVEV (reference sequence). CDR3 loop: CASSLWGQGETQYF. The CDR3 region has the DNA TGTGCCAGCAGTTTATGGGGGCAGGGAGAGACCCAGTACTTC.

The chain links TRBV2 to TRBJ2-7; TRBD2 agrees at 8 bases. This CDR3 has 14 residues. Losses at the gene ends were 3 bases for V and 3 bases for J; bases not matched to a gene: 4. Germline V gene lookup returns CDR1 SNHLY and CDR2 FYNNEI. CDR3 in amino acids: CASSDPGTSYEQYF. CDR3 coding DNA: TGTGCCAGCAGTGACCCTGGGACTAGCTACGAGCAGTACTTC.